A single sample is the source of the 20 T cell receptor beta chains below, sequenced in a study of regulatory T cells in long-lasting Graves disease. Described time point: newly diagnosed GD, antithyroid drugs for less than 3 months. Generation of the TCR library employed RNA extracted from PBMCs. CDR3-region Arm-PCR and iRepertoire HTBI primers produced the TCR beta libraries. TCRdb called the multiplex PCR reads again in MiXCR, with one record for every CDR3 protein. The table has some 220,000 distinct CDR3 sequences, roughly 19% seen once. The same sample was also used in a study of T cells in Graves' hyperthyroidism and ophthalmopathy.

Specimen: peripheral blood mononuclear cells (PBMCs), collected at new diagnosis, from a patient treated with antithyroid drugs. The receptor source for this set is a woman in her 30s with Graves disease.

The gene calls are TRBV27 and TRBJ1-4, with a weak D call TRBD1 (6 bases). The CDR3 is 15 residues long. Germline CDR1 reads MNHEY; CDR2 reads SMNVEV (reference sequence). V lost 6 bases to trimming and J lost 5 bases, with 16 bases between them. As DNA, the CDR3 is TGTGCCAGCAGACCCCCGGGGGCCGCAAATGAAAAACTGTTTTTT. This codes for CASRPPGAANEKLFF.

The chain carries TRBV19 and TRBJ1-5; no reliable D call. The V gene's germline CDR1 is LNHDA and CDR2 SQIVND (reference sequence). V was clipped by 3 bases and J by 6 bases, with 15 bases between them. CDR3 size: 15 residues. The CDR3 nucleotides read TGTGCCAGTAGTATTACCGATGGGGTGTCTCAGCCCCAGCATTTT. This encodes CASSITDGVSQPQHF. The full variable domain, with the rest looked up from reference TRBV19 and TRBJ1-5, is DGGITQSPKYLFRKEGQNVTLSCEQNLNHDAMYWYRQDPGQGLRLIYYSQIVNDFQKGDIAEGYSVSREKKESFPLTVTSAQKNPTAFYLCASSITDGVSQPQHFGDGTRLSIL.

This clonotype came up many times. The V call is TRBV10-3, the J call TRBJ1-4; D ambiguous. Trimming left V 4 bases short and J 4 bases short, with 4 bases between. This CDR3 is built from 12 residues. Germline CDR1 is ENHRY and CDR2 is SYGVKD. Written as DNA, the CDR3 is TGTGCCATCAGTGGTTATAATGAAAAACTGTTTTTT. Translated, it gives CAISGYNEKLFF.

This clonotype was counted ten times or more. The V call is TRBV20-1, the J call TRBJ2-2; TRBD1 matches 7 bases. After removal of 1 base from V and 1 base from J, the junction contained 6 bases not matched to a gene. The germline V gene has CDR1 DFQATT and CDR2 SNEGSKA (reference sequence). CDR3 size: 16 residues. The CDR3 protein is CSARAKGQMNTGELFF. Written as DNA, the CDR3 is TGCAGTGCTAGAGCAAAGGGACAGATGAACACCGGGGAGCTGTTTTTT.

This chain uses TRBV28 with TRBJ1-1; D gene uncertain. The CDR3 totals 14 residues. Trimming took off 4 bases at V and 1 base at J, with 10 bases between the two ends. Germline V gene lookup returns CDR1 MDHEN and CDR2 SYDVKM. The CDR3, as DNA: TGTGCCAGCAGTTCCTATCGGAGGAACACTGAAGCTTTCTTT. Translated: CASSSYRRNTEAFF. Combining the CDR3 with reference TRBV28 and TRBJ1-1 gives the whole variable domain DVKVTQSSRYLVKRTGEKVFLECVQDMDHENMFWYRQDPGLGLRLIYFSYDVKMKEKGDIPEGYSVSREKKERFSLILESASTNQTSMYLCASSSYRRNTEAFFGQGTRLTVV.

This clonotype came up a few times. A far larger clone is one nucleotide away, so this likely arose from a read error. This chain links TRBV27 with TRBJ2-3; D remains ambiguous. The J call is doubtful: the DNA matches TRBJ2-5 better. Looked up from germline, CDR1 is MNHEY and CDR2 is SMNVEV (reference sequence). CDR3 length equals 15 residues. The CDR3 loop is CASSDSRLGGETQYF. The CDR3 bases are TGTGCCAGCAGTGACTCTCGACTGGGTGGCGAGACCCAGTACTTC.

Of note for this clonotype: No conserved phenylalanine or tryptophan is present at the end of the CDR3, so a read error is the likely explanation. This sequence joins TRBV7-3 and TRBJ2-1; 9 bases align to TRBD1. This CDR3 comprises 16 residues. Losses at the gene ends were 1 base for V and 4 bases for J; bases not matched to a gene: 5. CDR1 is SGHTA, CDR2 FQGTGA, per germline. This CDR3 reads CASSLIGTGHYNEQFL. The CDR3 DNA is TGTGCCAGCAGCTTAATTGGGACAGGGCATTACAATGAGCAGTTCCTC.

This clonotype was seen many times. This chain links TRBV28 with TRBJ1-2; D ambiguous. Germline values: CDR1 MDHEN, CDR2 SYDVKM. Trimming took 5 bases from V and 9 from J, leaving 16 bases between them. CDR3 length equals 13 residues. DNA of the CDR3: TGTGCCAGCAGTCCCCAAGCCCGTGACCGCTACACCTTC. Its translation: CASSPQARDRYTF.

The chain carries TRBV12-3 or TRBV12-4 and TRBJ1-1; no clear D gene. With 3 bases removed from V and 8 bases from J, the gap between germline ends came to 16 bases. This CDR3 region has 14 residues. CDR3 region: CASSFGGRASEAFF. Written as DNA, the CDR3 is TGTGCCAGCAGTTTCGGTGGGCGGGCGTCCGAAGCTTTCTTT.

This clonotype showed up many times. This CDR3 is CASSPDPYEQYF. The CDR3 nucleotides read TGTGCCAGCAGTCCCGACCCCTACGAGCAGTACTTC. V and J are TRBV27 and TRBJ2-7; no reliable D call. The CDR3 is 12 amino acids. The germline CDR1 and CDR2 sequences are MNHEY and SMNVEV (reference sequence). V gave up 5 bases and J gave up 2 bases, with 7 bases separating them.

A note on this clonotype: This likely traces to a read error, being one base from a far larger clone. The chain carries TRBV4-1 and TRBJ2-4, with D perhaps being TRBD1 or TRBD2 (5 bases each). V lost 1 base, J lost 13 bases, and 20 bases lay in between. There are 15 residues in the CDR3. Germline CDR1 and CDR2: MGHRA and YSYEKL. The CDR3 sequence is CASSQAVRADNEQYF. As DNA, the CDR3 is TGCGCCAGCAGCCAAGCGGTTCGAGCGGACAATGAGCAGTACTTC.

In this sample, this clonotype turned up many times. The CDR3 protein is CASSLDRTSYEQYF. The CDR3 DNA is TGTGCCAGCAGCTTAGACAGGACCTCCTACGAGCAGTACTTC. The genes are TRBV7-8 and TRBJ2-7; D possibly corresponds to TRBD1 (5 bases). The CDR3 is 14 residues long. V lost 1 base and J lost 0, with 7 bases in between. The germline V gene encodes CDR1 SGHVS and CDR2 FQNEAQ. Together with reference TRBV7-8 and TRBJ2-7, the CDR3 gives the full variable domain: GAGVSQSPRYKVAKRGQDVALRCDPISGHVSLFWYQQALGQGPEFLTYFQNEAQLDKSGLPSDRFFAERPEGSVSTLKIQRTQQEDSAVYLCASSLDRTSYEQYFGPGTRLTVT.

This clonotype was observed at least ten times. CDR3 coding DNA: TGCAGTGCTAGACAGGGCTCCTATAATTCACCCCTCCACTTT. Its translation is CSARQGSYNSPLHF. J is TRBJ1-6 and V is TRBV20-1; tentative D call: TRBD1 (5 bases). The germline gives CDR1 DFQATT, CDR2 SNEGSKA (reference sequence). The CDR3 sequence is 14 residues long. Trimming removed 2 bases from V and 0 bases from J, with 5 bases in between.

This clonotype has just a few counts. This may arise from a read error, as a much more abundant clone is one base away. The chain couples TRBV3-1 to TRBJ2-5; D is unclear. The J call is doubtful: the DNA matches TRBJ2-1 better. CDR3 length: 12 residues. Germline lookup yields CDR1 LGHDT and CDR2 YNNKEL (reference sequence). Here the CDR3 DNA reads TGTGCCGGCAGCCATACTCGACATGAGCAGTTCTTC. Translating it yields CAGSHTRHEQFF.

As for this clonotype: At one end, the junction sequence differs from germline, possibly due to a read error. The rearrangement links TRBV7-7 to TRBJ2-5; TRBD2 matches 12 bases. CDR1 and CDR2 from the germline V gene are SSHAT and FNYEAQ (reference sequence). This CDR3 spans 17 amino acids. As DNA, the CDR3 is TGTGCTAGCAGCCCTCGACTAGCGGGGGCAATAGTAGAGACCCAGTACTTC. Protein product: CASSPRLAGAIVETQYF.

This clonotype was counted ten times or more. The chain couples TRBV2 to TRBJ1-1, with 7 bases identical to TRBD1. Trimming at V came to 6 bases and at J to 10 bases, leaving 8 bases not matched to a gene. This CDR3 has 12 residues. Germline values: CDR1 SNHLY, CDR2 FYNNEI. The CDR3 protein is CASSVTGDGAFF. The CDR3 nucleotides read TGTGCCAGCAGCGTAACAGGGGATGGAGCTTTCTTT.

About this clonotype: Since a much larger clone is just one base distant, this may be a read error. The CDR3 DNA is TGTGCCGGCAGTCTCACAGTCCTAGCGAACACTGAAGCTTTCTTT. This encodes CAGSLTVLANTEAFF. The chain uses TRBV27 and TRBJ1-1; the D is unclear. The CDR3 contains 15 residues. Per the germline V gene, CDR1 is MNHEY and CDR2 is SMNVEV (reference sequence).

This clonotype was seen ten or more times. V gene TRBV29-1 combines with J gene TRBJ2-5; 11 nucleotides agree with TRBD1. The junction had 6 bases not matched to a gene; V was cut back by 6 bases and J by 6 bases. The CDR3 totals 13 residues. Germline loops: CDR1 SQVTM, CDR2 ANQGSEA. The CDR3 sequence is CSVRTGGMKTQYF. CDR3 coding DNA: TGCAGCGTCAGGACAGGGGGCATGAAGACCCAGTACTTC.

This clonotype was counted at least ten times. The genes are TRBV6-1 and TRBJ1-2; 10 bases fit TRBD1. The germline V gene encodes CDR1 MNHNS and CDR2 SASEGT. This CDR3 is built from 15 residues. V trimming: 5 bases; J trimming: 4 bases; junction bases outside the gene matches: 7. The CDR3 DNA is TGTGCCAGCAGTCTTCGGGACAGGGGCGGCTATGGCTACACCTTC. It codes for CASSLRDRGGYGYTF.

This clonotype occurred a few times. The gene calls are TRBV30 and TRBJ2-3; 9 bases map to TRBD1. The CDR3 totals 15 residues. Germline CDR1 reads GTSNPN; CDR2 reads SVGIG (reference sequence). The J segment lost 3 bases and the V segment lost 3 bases, leaving 7 bases of the junction unmatched. DNA for the CDR3: TGTGCCTGGAGCGGGACAGGGAGAGTGACAGATACGCAGTATTTT. Protein product: CAWSGTGRVTDTQYF.